The entry below gives a single TCR beta chain sequence along with its context. Antigen: not known. The PCR made use of 60 Vbeta and 13 Jbeta primers. Sequenced by immunoSEQ multiplex PCR; TCRdb stores in-frame clones only, minus some. This sample yields under 200,000 clones, of which about 77% are seen a single time; approximately 1.3% belongs to the top ten. This entry belongs to a study of cytomegalovirus exposure and HLA in healthy donors. Study details: Earlier sequencing of 200 million or so T cells yielded 100 million to 140 million unique TCR beta sequences.

Trimming pared 4 bases from V and 3 bases from J, leaving 16 bases between. This CDR3 spans 15 amino acids. The germline gives CDR1 SGDLS, CDR2 YYNGEE. Study-level results: Analyzed later, most CMV-associated TCR beta chains appeared HLA-restricted. The classifier, whose performance was assessed in both the original and validation cohorts, reportedly diagnosed cytomegalovirus status with high specificity and sensitivity.

This clonotype was sampled from a man aged 25 to 40 in good health and CMV-seronegative. The rearrangement links TRBV9 to TRBJ1-1; no clear D. The sequencing input was PBMCs. The CDR3 coding sequence is TGTGCCAGCAGCCCCGTCGGCCAGGTGGACACTGAAGCTTTCTTT. This translates into CASSPVGQVDTEAFF.